This section outlines one TCR beta chain sequence together with its context. This sample stems from a study of blood T cell repertoires in COVID-19. Across the study: Samples came from the United States, Italy and Spain, spanning acute and convalescent COVID-19.

Participants were aged roughly 18 to 100 years from about two dozen US areas. This CDR3 comprises 15 residues. The junction had 6 bases not matched to a gene; V was cut back by 4 bases and J by 3 bases. Germline-derived CDR1 and CDR2 are SGDLS and YYNGEE. Profiling relied on immunoSEQ multiplex PCR, and the TCRdb table lists in-frame clones only, not all of them. The sample carries 370,000 or so clones, roughly 86% recorded once. The gene calls are TRBV9 and TRBJ2-1, with 8 positions matching TRBD1. Sequencing used PBMCs or T cells enriched from blood (not recorded which). The TCR sequence derives from a man younger than 40 who had recovered from COVID-19. The CDR3 DNA reads as TGTGCCAGCAGCCTAGGACAGGGCCTCTACAATGAGCAGTTCTTC. It yields the protein CASSLGQGLYNEQFF.